This T cell receptor beta chain was obtained from a study of OX40 agonist ivuxolimab in advanced cancers. Germline V lookup: CDR1 LGHNA, CDR2 YSLEER. There are 16 residues in the CDR3. Trimming stripped 1 base from V and 0 bases from J, with 10 bases between. The assay was immunoSEQ multiplex PCR, and TCRdb's table has in-frame clones only and misses some. The table records about 82,000 clones, roughly 88% of them present only once. As concerns this clone: What it binds is not known.

Whole-study results and caveats: Partial responders treated at 0.1-3.0 mg/kg exhibited clonal expansion among the lowest measured. Expanded clones were, on average, more numerous in CD8+ T cells than in CD4+.

This sequence originates from an adult with an advanced solid tumor such as melanoma, head and neck, liver or kidney cancer. The V call is TRBV4-3, the J call TRBJ2-1; D uncertain. This material consisted of CD4+ or CD8+ T cells sorted from blood, taken in a trial of the OX40 agonist ivuxolimab. The CDR3 sequence: CASSQVRVGSYNEQFF. CDR3 DNA: TGCGCCAGCAGCCAAGTCCGGGTAGGCTCCTACAATGAGCAGTTCTTC.